Following are 11 T cell receptor beta chains from one sample sequenced in a study of technical replicates of blood from a few donors. The repertoire was sequenced with immunoSEQ multiplex PCR; TCRdb's copy has only in-frame clones and lacks some. The sample consists of roughly 100,000 clones, 96% of them appearing once. The sequenced sample was T cells isolated from PBMCs. The receptor source for this set is a human donor in good health.

This chain uses TRBV6-6 with TRBJ1-5; weak D call: TRBD1 (5 bases). The CDR3 runs 13 residues. The V gene's germline CDR1 is MNHNY and CDR2 SVGAGI (reference sequence). The CDR3: CASRKGSNQPQHF. CDR3 nucleotides: TGTGCTTCCAGGAAGGGGAGCAATCAGCCCCAGCATTTT.

This sequence joins TRBV28 and TRBJ1-1; 7 bases are a match to TRBD1. J gave up 1 base and V 3 bases, and 11 bases lay outside the gene matches. Germline-derived CDR1 and CDR2 are MDHEN and SYDVKM. The CDR3 runs 17 residues. The CDR3 DNA is TGTGCCAGCAGTTTGGTTGTTAGGGGGCATCCGAACACTGAAGCTTTCTTT. Residues: CASSLVVRGHPNTEAFF.

The V call is TRBV6-5, the J call TRBJ1-2; no clear D gene. V was pared by 2 bases and J by 6 bases, with 16 bases between. The germline V gene has CDR1 MNHEY and CDR2 SVGAGI. CDR3 size: 15 residues. CDR3 sequence (DNA): TGTGCCAGCAGTTACACCCCAGAAGCGGGCAATGGCTACACCTTC. Protein: CASSYTPEAGNGYTF.

The chain uses TRBV6-4 and TRBJ1-2, with D perhaps TRBD1 (5 bases). This CDR3 is 14 amino acids long. Germline-derived CDR1 and CDR2 are MRHNA and SNTAGT. Trimming took off 3 bases at V and 7 bases at J, with 15 bases between the two ends. The CDR3 sequence is CASSEGVKSGGYTF. In DNA, the CDR3 is TGTGCCAGCAGTGAAGGGGTAAAGTCGGGTGGCTACACCTTC.

This chain connects TRBV5-4 to TRBJ1-4; 10 positions match TRBD1. J gave up 5 bases and V 1 base, and 17 bases lay outside the gene matches. From germline, CDR1 is SGHNT and CDR2 YYREEE (reference sequence). This CDR3 is 20 amino acids long. The CDR3: CASSLHSLRDRGGSNEKLFF. As DNA, the CDR3 is TGTGCCAGCAGCTTGCATAGTCTGCGGGACAGGGGAGGGTCAAATGAAAAACTGTTTTTT.

The chain uses TRBV27 and TRBJ2-3; D gene uncertain. V lost 5 bases, J lost 4 bases, and 10 bases lay in between. This CDR3 region has 13 residues. The germline CDR1 and CDR2 sequences are MNHEY and SMNVEV (reference sequence). This CDR3 reads CASSLASSDTQYF. In DNA, the CDR3 is TGTGCCAGCAGTCTTGCGAGTTCAGATACGCAGTATTTT.

V gene TRBV5-1 combines with J gene TRBJ2-1, with 7 nucleotides matching TRBD1. Unmatched junction bases numbered 9, after V lost 4 bases and J lost 8 bases. Germline V lookup: CDR1 SGHRS, CDR2 YFSETQ. The CDR3 totals 14 residues. The CDR3 protein is CASSKSGDSHEQFF. As DNA, the CDR3 is TGCGCCAGCAGCAAAAGTGGGGACAGTCATGAGCAGTTCTTC.

J is TRBJ2-7 and V is TRBV7-9; TRBD2 agrees at 11 bases. CDR1 is SEHNR, CDR2 FQNEAQ, per germline (reference sequence). The CDR3 sequence is 14 residues long. V lost 2 bases and J lost 3; bases outside the gene matches: 0. CDR3 in amino acids: CASSLLAGGYEQYF. Here the CDR3 DNA reads TGTGCCAGCAGCTTACTAGCGGGAGGCTACGAGCAGTACTTC.

This clone was observed a single time. This chain connects TRBV9 to TRBJ2-3; D gene ambiguous. The CDR3 runs 10 residues. Germline V gene data show CDR1 as SGDLS and CDR2 as YYNGEE. V dropped 7 bases and J dropped 5 bases, with 5 bases sitting between them. CDR3 nucleotide sequence: TGTGCCAGCTCGGGAGATACGCAGTATTTT. Its protein is CASSGDTQYF.

The gene calls are TRBV11-2 and TRBJ1-2, with no clear D. The CDR3 is 13 residues long. Germline CDR1 is SGHAT and CDR2 is FQNNGV. V lost 8 bases and J lost 5, with 15 bases in between. CDR3 amino acids: CASQTGGFYGYTF. DNA for the CDR3: TGTGCCAGCCAAACCGGCGGGTTTTATGGCTACACCTTC.

J is TRBJ2-1 and V is TRBV4-1; 9 positions agree with TRBD1. The J segment lost 4 bases and the V segment lost 0 bases, leaving 4 bases of the junction unmatched. This CDR3 has 16 amino acids. Germline V gives CDR1 MGHRA, CDR2 YSYEKL. The CDR3 sequence is CASSQDRGQGYNEQFF. In nucleotides, the CDR3 is TGCGCCAGCAGCCAAGATCGGGGACAGGGTTACAATGAGCAGTTCTTC.